This TCR beta chain is drawn from a study of CD8 T cells in ankylosing spondylitis. General study points: Apparently characteristic of ankylosing spondylitis blood was a TCR beta motif (roughly eight highly homologous variants). In synovial fluid and blood from reactive arthritis, some motif variants were previously reported.

V was pared by 5 bases and J by 6 bases, with 5 bases of the junction left unmatched. Germline assignment: CDR1 SEHNR and CDR2 FQNEAQ (reference sequence). This CDR3 has 13 amino acids. Researchers built TCR beta libraries using quantitative 5'-RACE with molecular barcodes. TCRdb recomputed calls from the 5' RACE reads with MiXCR, one row per CDR3 protein. Of 750,000 to 850,000 distinct CDR3 sequences listed, 10% to 15% were seen once; the top ten hold approximately 0.46%. This clonotype has just a few counts. Its antigen is undetermined. The sample consisted of blood, either unsorted or a sorted T cell fraction (not recorded which). The rearrangement links TRBV7-9 to TRBJ2-7; TRBD1 aligns across 9 bases. The sequence derives from a male donor with ankylosing spondylitis. CDR3: CASSDQTGGEQYF. In nucleotides, the CDR3 is TGTGCCAGCAGCGACCAGACAGGGGGCGAGCAGTACTTC.